The clone carrying this TCR beta chain was counted a few times. The antigen is unknown. Primers used in a second PCR of about 6 to 11 cycles were a sample-barcoded 5' primer and a J-beta primer mix. TCRdb independently ran MiXCR on the 5' RACE reads; one entry per CDR3 protein. The sample consists of approximately 1.5 million distinct CDR3 sequences, almost 35% of them appearing once. The CDR3 spans 12 residues. Germline V CDR1 and CDR2: SGHNT, YENEEA. Trimming shortened V by 1 base and J by 8 bases, and 6 bases separated the two germline ends. The sample, around 9.9 milliliters of peripheral blood, was drawn from each donor. This sample is part of a study of blood T cells in healthy people across ages. Study-wide background: Per every two T cells, about one barcoded beta molecule was captured by template switching.

General study findings and limits: TCR beta diversity, measured per million T cells, fell in a roughly linear way with age. There were more naive CD4+ cells and higher diversity in long-lived donors than in aged donors.

The sample taken for sequencing was blood. The origin of this receptor is a woman younger than 45 in good health. The rearrangement links TRBV11-3 to TRBJ2-1; D is unclear. The DNA of the CDR3 is TGTGCCAGCAGCTTAGTTAAGGATGAGCAGTTCTTC. This encodes CASSLVKDEQFF. Filled out from reference TRBV11-3 and TRBJ2-1, the complete variable domain reads EAGVVQSPRYKIIEKKQPVAFWCNPISGHNTLYWYLQNLGQGPELLIRYENEEAVDDSQLPKDRFSAERLKGVDSTLKIQPAELGDSAVYLCASSLVKDEQFFGPGTRLTVL.